This is a list of T cell receptor beta chains from one sample in a study of T cells in Graves' hyperthyroidism and ophthalmopathy. TCRdb re-analysed the multiplex PCR reads in MiXCR, keeping a single row per CDR3 protein. The table lists fewer than 110,000 distinct CDR3 sequences, about a sixth of them singletons. Material for sequencing was blood. These receptors all come from a woman in her 50s with Graves' hyperthyroidism. CDR3s include the opening cysteine and the closing phenylalanine or tryptophan. The D gene is left open where the match is weak. The size entry is marked missing in some rows and otherwise reads once, few, many or a size class.

V gene: TRBV6-6; D gene: NA; J gene: TRBJ1-1; clone size: many; CDR3 DNA: TGTGCCAGCAGTTACCCATTCGTCGGGGCTGAAGCTTTCTTT; CDR3 protein: CASSYPFVGAEAFF
V gene: TRBV6-1; D gene: NA; J gene: TRBJ1-4; clone size: many; CDR3 DNA: TGTGCCAGCAGTCCGGGACACGCAACTAATGAAAAACTGTTTTTT; CDR3 protein: CASSPGHATNEKLFF
V gene: TRBV28; D gene: TRBD2; J gene: TRBJ2-5; clone size: NA; CDR3 DNA: TGTGCCAGCAGTTTTCACGGGAGGGAGTACCAAGAGACCCAGTACTTC; CDR3 protein: CASSFHGREYQETQYF
V gene: TRBV5-4; D gene: TRBD2; J gene: TRBJ2-1; clone size: NA; CDR3 DNA: TGTGCCAGCAGCTTCCCGGTGGGTGGGAGGGAGAATGAGCAGTTCTTC; CDR3 protein: CASSFPVGGRENEQFF
V gene: TRBV5-6; D gene: NA; J gene: TRBJ2-6; clone size: NA; CDR3 DNA: TGTGCCAGCAGCTCTGGGAGTCAGACCAACGTCCTGACTTTC; CDR3 protein: CASSSGSQTNVLTF
V gene: TRBV7-3; D gene: TRBD2; J gene: TRBJ2-3; clone size: many; CDR3 DNA: TGTGCCAGCAGCTTAAAACTAGCGACAGATACGCAGTATTTT; CDR3 protein: CASSLKLATDTQYF
V gene: TRBV9; D gene: TRBD2; J gene: TRBJ2-5; clone size: many; CDR3 DNA: TGTGCCAGCAGCGTCGGTAGCGGGAGAGGAGAGACCCAGTACTTC; CDR3 protein: CASSVGSGRGETQYF
V gene: TRBV27; D gene: NA; J gene: TRBJ2-7; clone size: many; CDR3 DNA: TGTGCCAGCAGTTTGGACGGAGGATCTTCCTACGAGCAGTACTTC; CDR3 protein: CASSLDGGSSYEQYF
V gene: TRBV6-1; D gene: NA; J gene: TRBJ2-7; clone size: many; CDR3 DNA: TGTGCCAGCACCTCGACCCAGGGTTATTCTTACGAGCAGTACTTC; CDR3 protein: CASTSTQGYSYEQYF
V gene: TRBV7-3; D gene: NA; J gene: TRBJ2-3; clone size: many; CDR3 DNA: TGTGCCAGCAGCCCGGCCCCAGGGGGCACAGATACGCAGTATTTT; CDR3 protein: CASSPAPGGTDTQYF
V gene: TRBV30; D gene: NA; J gene: TRBJ1-1; clone size: many; CDR3 DNA: TGTGCCTGGAGTGCCCGGAACACTGAAGCTTTCTTT; CDR3 protein: CAWSARNTEAFF
V gene: TRBV12-3/TRBV12-4; D gene: NA; J gene: TRBJ2-5; clone size: many; CDR3 DNA: TGTGCCAGCAGTTTAAGATCGGGGGCCGAGACCCAGTACTTC; CDR3 protein: CASSLRSGAETQYF
V gene: TRBV7-9; D gene: NA; J gene: TRBJ1-1; clone size: NA; CDR3 DNA: TGTGCCAGCAGCTTAGGTCGTGGGCTTATGAACACTGAAGCTTTCTTT; CDR3 protein: CASSLGRGLMNTEAFF
V gene: TRBV20-1; D gene: NA; J gene: TRBJ2-7; clone size: NA; CDR3 DNA: TGCAGTGCCACCCTGGGGGCGGGAGTGAATGAGCAGTACTTC; CDR3 protein: CSATLGAGVNEQYF
V gene: TRBV20-1; D gene: TRBD2; J gene: TRBJ2-1; clone size: few; CDR3 DNA: TGCAGTGCTAGAGGAACCCCGGGACTAGCGGGCTACAATGAGCAGTTCTTC; CDR3 protein: CSARGTPGLAGYNEQFF
V gene: TRBV7-8; D gene: TRBD2; J gene: TRBJ2-3; clone size: many; CDR3 DNA: TGTGCCAGCAGCTGGAGAACTAGCGGGTTAACAGATACGCAGTATTTT; CDR3 protein: CASSWRTSGLTDTQYF
V gene: TRBV12-5; D gene: NA; J gene: TRBJ2-3; clone size: many; CDR3 DNA: TGTGCTAGTGGTTTGCCCTTTTCTCCTCCTAGAGAAAATAGCACAGATACGCAGTATTTT; CDR3 protein: CASGLPFSPPRENSTDTQYF
V gene: TRBV5-6; D gene: NA; J gene: TRBJ1-6; clone size: many; CDR3 DNA: TGTGCCAGCAGCTTGGGCCCTTCGGCCCTAGGGGATTCACCCCTCCACTTT; CDR3 protein: CASSLGPSALGDSPLHF
V gene: TRBV19; D gene: TRBD1; J gene: TRBJ1-2; clone size: many; CDR3 DNA: TGTGCCAGTAGAGCCTACGCCGGGACAGGGTATGGCTACACCTTC; CDR3 protein: CASRAYAGTGYGYTF
V gene: TRBV12-3/TRBV12-4; D gene: TRBD2; J gene: TRBJ2-2; clone size: NA; CDR3 DNA: TGTGCCAGCAGTCCTAGCGGGAGGACCGGGGAGCTGTTTTTT; CDR3 protein: CASSPSGRTGELFF